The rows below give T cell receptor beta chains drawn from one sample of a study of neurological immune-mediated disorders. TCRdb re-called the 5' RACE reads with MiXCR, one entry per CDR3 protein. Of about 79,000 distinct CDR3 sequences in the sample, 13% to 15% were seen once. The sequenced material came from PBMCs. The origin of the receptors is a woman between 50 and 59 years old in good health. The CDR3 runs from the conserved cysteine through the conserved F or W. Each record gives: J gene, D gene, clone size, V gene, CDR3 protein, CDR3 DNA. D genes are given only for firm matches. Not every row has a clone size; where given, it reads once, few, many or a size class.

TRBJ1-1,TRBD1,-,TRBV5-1,CASSLGQSVAEAFF,TGCGCCAGCAGCCTGGGACAGTCGGTCGCTGAAGCTTTCTTT
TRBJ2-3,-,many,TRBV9,CASSDQSAVPGTDTQYF,TGTGCCAGCAGCGACCAATCCGCAGTACCAGGCACAGATACGCAGTATTTT
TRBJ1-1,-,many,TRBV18,CASSIGGYRPIF,TGTGCCAGCTCCATTGGGGGTTATCGGCCAATCTTT
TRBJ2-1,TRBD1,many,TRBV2,CASMPGQVYNEQFF,TGTGCCAGCATGCCGGGACAGGTATACAATGAGCAGTTCTTC
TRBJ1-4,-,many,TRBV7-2,CASSPPPPAAPVF,TGTGCCAGCAGTCCCCCGCCTCCGGCAGCCCCGGTTTTT
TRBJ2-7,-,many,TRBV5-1,CASSSRGSRSEQYF,TGCGCCAGCAGCTCTCGGGGCAGCAGGTCGGAGCAGTACTTC
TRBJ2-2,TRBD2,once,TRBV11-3,CASSETSGGATGELFF,TGTGCCAGCAGCGAAACTAGCGGGGGCGCCACCGGGGAGCTGTTTTTT
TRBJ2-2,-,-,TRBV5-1,CASSLARVGNTGELFF,TGCGCCAGCAGCCTGGCCAGGGTAGGGAACACCGGGGAGCTGTTTTTT
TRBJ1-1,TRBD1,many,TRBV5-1,CASSLDRVRNTEAFF,TGCGCCAGCAGCTTAGACAGGGTGAGGAACACTGAAGCTTTCTTT
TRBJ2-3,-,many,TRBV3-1,CASSHLTGRTFDTQYF,TGTGCCAGCAGCCACCTTACAGGGAGGACTTTCGATACGCAGTATTTT
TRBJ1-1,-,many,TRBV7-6,CASSFTNMLANTEAFF,TGTGCCAGCAGCTTTACTAATATGCTGGCCAACACTGAAGCTTTCTTT
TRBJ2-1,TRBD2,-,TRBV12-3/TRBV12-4,CAGSGEGNEQFF,TGTGCCGGTAGCGGGGAAGGCAATGAGCAGTTCTTC
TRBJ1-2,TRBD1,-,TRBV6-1,CVSRGQNYGYTF,TGTGTCAGCAGGGGACAGAACTATGGTTACACCTTC
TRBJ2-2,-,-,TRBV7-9,CASSLAGPNTGELFF,TGTGCCAGCAGCTTAGCGGGACCCAACACCGGGGAGCTGTTTTTT
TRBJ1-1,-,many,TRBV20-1,CSARYGVNTEAFF,TGCAGTGCTAGATATGGGGTCAATACTGAAGCTTTCTTT
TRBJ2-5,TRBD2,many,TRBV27,CASSLFALAGGPQYF,TGTGCCAGCAGTTTATTCGCACTAGCGGGAGGACCCCAGTACTTC
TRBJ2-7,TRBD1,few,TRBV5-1,CASKPGTGGYEQYF,TGCGCCAGCAAACCCGGGACAGGGGGCTACGAGCAGTACTTC
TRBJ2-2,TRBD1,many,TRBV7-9,CASSTYRGNTGELFF,TGTGCCAGCAGCACATACAGGGGGAACACCGGGGAGCTGTTTTTT
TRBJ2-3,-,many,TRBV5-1,CASSLVGDTQYF,TGTGCCAGCAGCTTGGTAGGAGATACGCAGTATTTT
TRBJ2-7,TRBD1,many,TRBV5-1,CASSLVTGAYEQYF,TGCGCCAGCAGCTTGGTTACAGGGGCCTACGAGCAGTACTTC
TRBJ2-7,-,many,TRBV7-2,CASSLGSTDYEQYF,TGTGCCAGCAGCTTAGGCTCGACGGACTACGAGCAGTACTTC
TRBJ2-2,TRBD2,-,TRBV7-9,CASSSGLVPNTWELFF,TGTGCCAGCAGCTCGGGACTAGTCCCGAACACCTGGGAGCTGTTTTTT
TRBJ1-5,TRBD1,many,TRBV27,CASRLQGASNQPQHF,TGTGCCAGCAGACTACAGGGGGCTAGCAATCAGCCCCAGCATTTT
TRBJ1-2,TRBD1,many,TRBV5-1,CASSLRDSSDGYTF,TGCGCCAGCAGCTTACGGGACAGTTCGGATGGCTACACCTTC
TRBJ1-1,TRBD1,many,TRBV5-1,CASSLVGTGGEKAFF,TGCGCCAGCAGCTTGGTGGGGACAGGAGGTGAAAAGGCTTTCTTT
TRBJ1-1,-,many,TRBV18,CASSSKTENIFEAFF,TGTGCCAGCTCATCAAAGACAGAGAATATATTTGAAGCTTTCTTT
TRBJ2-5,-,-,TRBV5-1,CASSLGTIRETQYF,TGCGCCAGCAGCTTGGGGACTATCCGGGAGACCCAGTACTTC
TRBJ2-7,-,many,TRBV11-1,CASSITEGPPYEQYF,TGTGCCAGCAGCATAACAGAAGGCCCCCCGTACGAGCAGTACTTC
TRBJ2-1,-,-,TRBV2,CASSLGAGHYNEQFF,TGTGCCAGCAGTCTCGGGGCAGGGCACTACAATGAGCAGTTCTTC
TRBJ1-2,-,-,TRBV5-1,CASSLTAKGVSSYTF,TGCGCCAGCAGCTTGACAGCAAAGGGGGTTAGTAGCTACACCTTC
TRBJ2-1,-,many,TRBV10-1,CASSGGSVNEQFF,TGCGCCAGCAGTGGGGGCTCCGTAAATGAGCAGTTCTTC
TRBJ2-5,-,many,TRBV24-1,CATSDVGEGQETQYF,TGTGCCACCAGTGATGTCGGGGAAGGTCAAGAGACCCAGTACTTC
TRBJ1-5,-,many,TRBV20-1,CSASGTNRGQPQHF,TGCAGTGCTAGTGGGACAAACCGAGGTCAGCCCCAGCATTTT
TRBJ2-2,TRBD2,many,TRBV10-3,CAISESGTSGRGTGELFF,TGTGCCATCAGTGAATCCGGGACTAGCGGGAGAGGCACCGGGGAGCTGTTTTTT
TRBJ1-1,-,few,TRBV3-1,CASSFWMDTEAFF,TGTGCCAGCAGCTTCTGGATGGACACTGAAGCTTTCTTT
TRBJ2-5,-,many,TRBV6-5,CASRTISAGTQYF,TGTGCCAGCAGGACGATATCGGCAGGGACCCAGTACTTC
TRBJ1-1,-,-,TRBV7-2,CASSLLAWNTEAFF,TGTGCCAGCAGCTTATTAGCCTGGAACACTGAAGCTTTCTTT
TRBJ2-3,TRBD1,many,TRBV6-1,CASSGTGTGTTQYF,TGTGCCAGCAGTGGTACCGGGACAGGGACTACGCAGTATTTT
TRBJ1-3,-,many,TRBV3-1,CASSQVWTGNTIYF,TGTGCCAGCAGCCAAGTCTGGACTGGAAACACCATATATTTT
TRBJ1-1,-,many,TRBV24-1,CATSAQRGTEAFF,TGTGCCACCAGTGCCCAGAGGGGCACTGAAGCTTTCTTT
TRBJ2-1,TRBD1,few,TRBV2,CASSARTGTASLFF,TGTGCCAGCAGTGCCCGGACAGGGACGGCATCTTTGTTCTTC